A selection of T cell receptor beta chains follows, all from one sample in a study of CD8 T cells in ankylosing spondylitis. One entry per CDR3 protein, called by TCRdb with MiXCR from the 5' RACE reads. Of about 700,000 distinct CDR3 sequences listed, over 15% are singletons. Sequenced: blood, either unsorted or a sorted T cell fraction (not recorded which). These receptors came from a male donor with ankylosing spondylitis. The CDR3 runs from the conserved cysteine through the conserved F or W. Each record gives: clone size, D gene, J gene, V gene, CDR3 protein, CDR3 DNA. D genes are given only for firm matches. Some rows mark clone size as missing; the rest say once, few, many or name a class of expanded clone.

abundance: .; d_gene: .; j_gene: TRBJ2-1; v_gene: TRBV3-1; CDR3aa: CASSQVGEAGEQFF; CDR3nt: TGTGCCAGCAGCCAAGTCGGGGAAGCGGGTGAGCAGTTCTTC
abundance: few; d_gene: TRBD1; j_gene: TRBJ1-6; v_gene: TRBV27; CDR3aa: CASSPRTGDNSPLHF; CDR3nt: TGTGCCAGCAGTCCCCGGACAGGGGATAATTCACCCCTCCACTTT
abundance: many; d_gene: TRBD1; j_gene: TRBJ1-4; v_gene: TRBV20-1; CDR3aa: CSVSYRGRDEKLFF; CDR3nt: TGCAGTGTTTCGTACAGGGGGCGGGATGAAAAACTGTTTTTT
abundance: .; d_gene: .; j_gene: TRBJ2-2; v_gene: TRBV11-2; CDR3aa: CASRPQMNTGELFF; CDR3nt: TGTGCCAGCAGACCCCAAATGAACACCGGGGAGCTGTTTTTT
abundance: many; d_gene: TRBD2; j_gene: TRBJ2-5; v_gene: TRBV12-3/TRBV12-4; CDR3aa: CASRGEGKETQYF; CDR3nt: TGTGCCAGCAGGGGGGAGGGAAAAGAGACCCAGTACTTC
abundance: few; d_gene: TRBD1; j_gene: TRBJ1-2; v_gene: TRBV12-3/TRBV12-4; CDR3aa: CASSSDRAERKNGYTF; CDR3nt: TGTGCCAGCAGTTCCGACAGGGCGGAGAGGAAGAATGGCTACACCTTC
abundance: few; d_gene: TRBD2; j_gene: TRBJ2-5; v_gene: TRBV4-2; CDR3aa: CASSQDLKTSGQETQYF; CDR3nt: TGTGCCAGCAGCCAAGATCTTAAGACTAGCGGGCAAGAGACCCAGTACTTC
abundance: .; d_gene: .; j_gene: TRBJ2-5; v_gene: TRBV12-3/TRBV12-4; CDR3aa: CASSRPGTVETQYF; CDR3nt: TGTGCCAGCAGTCGTCCCGGGACGGTGGAGACCCAGTACTTC
abundance: .; d_gene: TRBD1; j_gene: TRBJ2-7; v_gene: TRBV4-3; CDR3aa: CASSQDDRVYEQYF; CDR3nt: TGCGCCAGCAGCCAAGATGACAGGGTGTACGAGCAGTACTTC
abundance: few; d_gene: .; j_gene: TRBJ2-5; v_gene: TRBV7-3; CDR3aa: CASSSGHRETQYF; CDR3nt: TGTGCCAGCAGCTCGGGCCATAGGGAGACCCAGTACTTC
abundance: .; d_gene: TRBD1; j_gene: TRBJ2-3; v_gene: TRBV4-2; CDR3aa: CASSQVPGTGDRDTQYF; CDR3nt: TGTGCCAGCAGCCAAGTTCCAGGGACAGGTGATAGGGATACGCAGTATTTT
abundance: few; d_gene: TRBD1; j_gene: TRBJ1-2; v_gene: TRBV7-9; CDR3aa: CASSPADRRNYGYTF; CDR3nt: TGTGCCAGCAGCCCCGCGGACAGGCGGAACTATGGCTACACCTTC
abundance: .; d_gene: .; j_gene: TRBJ1-3; v_gene: TRBV7-6; CDR3aa: CASSLEEEEEAGNTIYF; CDR3nt: TGTGCCAGCAGCTTAGAGGAGGAGGAAGAAGCTGGAAACACCATATATTTT
abundance: many; d_gene: .; j_gene: TRBJ2-2; v_gene: TRBV5-1; CDR3aa: CASSPQGPNTGELFF; CDR3nt: TGCGCCAGCAGCCCTCAGGGACCGAACACCGGGGAGCTGTTTTTT
abundance: many; d_gene: TRBD2; j_gene: TRBJ2-1; v_gene: TRBV12-3/TRBV12-4; CDR3aa: CASSTLSGRAGNEQFF; CDR3nt: TGTGCCAGCAGTACCCTGAGCGGGAGGGCCGGTAATGAGCAGTTCTTC
abundance: few; d_gene: .; j_gene: TRBJ2-1; v_gene: TRBV12-3/TRBV12-4; CDR3aa: CASSPRVFGEFF; CDR3nt: TGTGCCAGCAGCCCTCGGGTATTTGGGGAGTTCTTC
abundance: .; d_gene: TRBD2; j_gene: TRBJ2-7; v_gene: TRBV6-2/TRBV6-3; CDR3aa: CASSQRESSYEQYF; CDR3nt: TGTGCCAGCAGCCAGCGGGAGAGCTCCTACGAGCAGTACTTC
abundance: .; d_gene: .; j_gene: TRBJ1-4; v_gene: TRBV4-1; CDR3aa: CASSPMKRPTNEKLFF; CDR3nt: TGCGCCAGCAGCCCGATGAAGCGACCAACTAATGAAAAACTGTTTTTT
abundance: .; d_gene: .; j_gene: TRBJ2-1; v_gene: TRBV2; CDR3aa: CASGPTGHSYNEQFF; CDR3nt: TGTGCCAGCGGGCCAACGGGACACTCCTACAATGAGCAGTTCTTC
abundance: .; d_gene: TRBD1; j_gene: TRBJ2-7; v_gene: TRBV4-3; CDR3aa: CASSQDRDRATYEQYF; CDR3nt: TGCGCCAGCAGCCAAGATAGGGACAGGGCTACCTACGAGCAGTACTTC
abundance: few; d_gene: .; j_gene: TRBJ1-1; v_gene: TRBV9; CDR3aa: CASSLQGGGRAFF; CDR3nt: TGTGCCAGCAGCCTCCAGGGCGGGGGAAGAGCTTTCTTT
abundance: few; d_gene: .; j_gene: TRBJ1-1; v_gene: TRBV20-1; CDR3aa: CSAPWGSKNTEAFF; CDR3nt: TGCAGTGCTCCTTGGGGCAGTAAGAACACTGAAGCTTTCTTT
abundance: .; d_gene: .; j_gene: TRBJ1-2; v_gene: TRBV12-3/TRBV12-4; CDR3aa: CASSSPGGLGGYTF; CDR3nt: TGTGCCAGCAGTTCCCCGGGGGGGCTGGGTGGCTACACCTTC
abundance: .; d_gene: TRBD1; j_gene: TRBJ1-2; v_gene: TRBV24-1; CDR3aa: CATSGPNPQDRDYGYTF; CDR3nt: TGTGCCACCAGTGGACCAAACCCTCAGGACAGGGACTATGGCTACACCTTC
abundance: few; d_gene: TRBD1; j_gene: TRBJ1-1; v_gene: TRBV27; CDR3aa: CASSLSGGGNTEAFF; CDR3nt: TGTGCCAGCAGTTTGTCAGGGGGCGGCAACACTGAAGCTTTCTTT
abundance: .; d_gene: TRBD2; j_gene: TRBJ2-7; v_gene: TRBV20-1; CDR3aa: CSAKRTSGGSYEQYF; CDR3nt: TGCAGTGCTAAAAGGACTAGCGGGGGATCCTACGAGCAGTACTTC
abundance: .; d_gene: TRBD1; j_gene: TRBJ1-2; v_gene: TRBV12-3/TRBV12-4; CDR3aa: CASIPDRGLYGYTF; CDR3nt: TGTGCCAGCATTCCTGACAGGGGACTCTATGGCTACACCTTC
abundance: few; d_gene: TRBD1; j_gene: TRBJ1-2; v_gene: TRBV5-1; CDR3aa: CASSYGQEGYTF; CDR3nt: TGCGCCAGCAGCTACGGACAGGAAGGCTACACCTTC
abundance: .; d_gene: .; j_gene: TRBJ2-2; v_gene: TRBV20-1; CDR3aa: CSASTLAGELFF; CDR3nt: TGCAGTGCTAGTACCTTAGCCGGGGAGCTGTTTTTT
abundance: many; d_gene: .; j_gene: TRBJ1-2; v_gene: TRBV28; CDR3aa: CASSSGVYGYTF; CDR3nt: TGTGCCAGCAGTAGTGGGGTTTATGGCTACACCTTC
abundance: many; d_gene: .; j_gene: TRBJ2-5; v_gene: TRBV29-1; CDR3aa: CSVETTAGETQYF; CDR3nt: TGCAGCGTTGAAACGACAGCTGGAGAGACCCAGTACTTC
abundance: few; d_gene: TRBD2; j_gene: TRBJ2-7; v_gene: TRBV4-2; CDR3aa: CASSQKGASGKGYEQYF; CDR3nt: TGTGCCAGCAGCCAAAAGGGAGCTAGCGGGAAAGGGTACGAGCAGTACTTC
abundance: .; d_gene: TRBD1; j_gene: TRBJ2-7; v_gene: TRBV6-2/TRBV6-3; CDR3aa: CASSFRTGGSSRRSYEQYF; CDR3nt: TGTGCCAGCAGCTTCCGGACAGGGGGCTCCTCGCGTCGTTCCTACGAGCAGTACTTC